This T cell receptor beta chain was documented in a study of shared clonotypes between healthy human individuals. Comment on this clone: What it binds is unknown.

Method: immunoSEQ multiplex PCR; TCRdb's copy keeps in-frame clones and lacks some. The sample shows hundreds of thousands of clones, around 90% of them seen only once. Naivety among CD8 cells was defined by CD45RO negativity and positive CCR7 selection, thereby excluding terminally differentiated effector memory CD45RA+ cells. Points from the study as a whole: Large depth notwithstanding, sorted-subset sequencing proved incomplete by rarefaction.

The V and J ends lost 1 base and 2 bases respectively, with 6 bases between them. This CDR3 contains 14 residues. Germline-derived CDR1 and CDR2 are GTSNPN and SVGIG (reference sequence). This TCR was sampled from a man younger than 40 in good health. The V call is TRBV30, the J call TRBJ2-6, with D possibly being TRBD1 (5 bases). Sequencing input: naive CD8+ T cells sorted from blood. CDR3: CAWSAGTGANVLTF. CDR3 coding DNA: TGTGCCTGGAGTGCAGGGACTGGGGCCAACGTCCTGACTTTC.